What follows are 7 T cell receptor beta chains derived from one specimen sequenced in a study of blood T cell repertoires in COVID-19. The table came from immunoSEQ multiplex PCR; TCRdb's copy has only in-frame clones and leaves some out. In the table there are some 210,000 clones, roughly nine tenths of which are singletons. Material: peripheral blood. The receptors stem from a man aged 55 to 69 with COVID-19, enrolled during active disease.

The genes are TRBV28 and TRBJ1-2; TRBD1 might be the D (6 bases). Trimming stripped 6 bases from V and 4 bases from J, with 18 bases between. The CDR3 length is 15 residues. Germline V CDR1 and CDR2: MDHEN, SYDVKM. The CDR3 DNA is TGTGCCAGCAGCCCCCCCGACAGGAATCCCTATGGCTACACCTTC. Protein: CASSPPDRNPYGYTF.

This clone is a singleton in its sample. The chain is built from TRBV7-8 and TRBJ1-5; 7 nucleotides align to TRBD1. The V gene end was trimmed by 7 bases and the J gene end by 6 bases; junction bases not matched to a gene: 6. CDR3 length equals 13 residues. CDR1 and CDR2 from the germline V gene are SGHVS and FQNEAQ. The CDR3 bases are TGTGCCAGCACCTACAGGGGTCCTCAGCCCCAGCATTTT. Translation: CASTYRGPQPQHF.

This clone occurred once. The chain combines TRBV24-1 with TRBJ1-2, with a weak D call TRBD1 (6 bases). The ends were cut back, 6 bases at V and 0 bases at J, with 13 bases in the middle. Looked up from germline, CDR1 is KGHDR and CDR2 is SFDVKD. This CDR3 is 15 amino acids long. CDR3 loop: CATSSHKGANYGYTF. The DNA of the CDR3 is TGTGCCACCAGTTCTCATAAGGGGGCTAACTATGGCTACACCTTC.

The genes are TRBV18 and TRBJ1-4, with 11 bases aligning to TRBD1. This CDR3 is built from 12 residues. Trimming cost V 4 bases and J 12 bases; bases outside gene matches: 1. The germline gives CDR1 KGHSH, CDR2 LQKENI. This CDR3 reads CASSRGQGELFF. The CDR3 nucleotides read TGTGCCAGCTCACGGGGACAGGGGGAACTGTTTTTT.

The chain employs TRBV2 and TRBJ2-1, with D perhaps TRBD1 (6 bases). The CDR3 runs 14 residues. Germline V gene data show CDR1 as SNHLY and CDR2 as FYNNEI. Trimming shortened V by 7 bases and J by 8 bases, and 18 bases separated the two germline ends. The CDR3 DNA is TGTGCCAGCACCGGAGACAGGTGGCGAGATGAGCAGTTCTTC. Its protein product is CASTGDRWRDEQFF.

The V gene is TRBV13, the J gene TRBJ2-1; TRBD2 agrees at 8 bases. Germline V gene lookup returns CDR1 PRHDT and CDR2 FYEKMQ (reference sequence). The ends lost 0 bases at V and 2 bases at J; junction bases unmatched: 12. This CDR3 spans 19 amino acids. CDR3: CASSLGEVRRGVPYNEQFF. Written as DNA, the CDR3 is TGTGCCAGCAGCTTAGGCGAGGTTAGGCGGGGGGTGCCCTACAATGAGCAGTTCTTC.

The DNA of the CDR3 is TGCAGCGTTTCGATGACTAGCGCTGAGGGGCAGTTCTTC. Translated, it gives CSVSMTSAEGQFF. The chain couples TRBV29-1 to TRBJ2-1; 8 nucleotides match TRBD2. The CDR3 is 13 residues long. CDR1 SQVTM and CDR2 ANQGSEA come from the germline V gene. J lost 12 bases, V lost 5 bases, and 12 bases had no gene match.